This T cell receptor beta chain derives from a study of memory CD4+ T cells and cytomegalovirus serostatus. Germline V gives CDR1 LNHDA, CDR2 SQIVND (reference sequence). Trimming took 5 bases from V and 0 from J, leaving 17 bases between them. CDR3 size: 17 residues. The sort gate was single viable CD3+CD4+CD8-CD45RO+ cells for memory CD4+ T cells. Original handling: After removing out-of-frame reads, 2 million to 2.5 million distinct TCRbeta sequences remained. Profiled with immunoSEQ multiplex PCR; TCRdb holds only in-frame clones, not every one. The V and J calls and clone size were taken over from that table, and D and trimming were inferred from the DNA. The table lists fewer than 35,000 clones, 76% of them singletons.

The sample taken for sequencing was memory CD4+ T cells from blood. The receptor was isolated from an adult in good health and CMV-seronegative. This rearrangement joins TRBV19 to TRBJ1-3; D gene ambiguous. CDR3: CASSPSKGQLSGNTIYF. Written as DNA, the CDR3 is TGTGCCAGTAGTCCGTCGAAGGGCCAACTCTCTGGAAACACCATATATTTT.